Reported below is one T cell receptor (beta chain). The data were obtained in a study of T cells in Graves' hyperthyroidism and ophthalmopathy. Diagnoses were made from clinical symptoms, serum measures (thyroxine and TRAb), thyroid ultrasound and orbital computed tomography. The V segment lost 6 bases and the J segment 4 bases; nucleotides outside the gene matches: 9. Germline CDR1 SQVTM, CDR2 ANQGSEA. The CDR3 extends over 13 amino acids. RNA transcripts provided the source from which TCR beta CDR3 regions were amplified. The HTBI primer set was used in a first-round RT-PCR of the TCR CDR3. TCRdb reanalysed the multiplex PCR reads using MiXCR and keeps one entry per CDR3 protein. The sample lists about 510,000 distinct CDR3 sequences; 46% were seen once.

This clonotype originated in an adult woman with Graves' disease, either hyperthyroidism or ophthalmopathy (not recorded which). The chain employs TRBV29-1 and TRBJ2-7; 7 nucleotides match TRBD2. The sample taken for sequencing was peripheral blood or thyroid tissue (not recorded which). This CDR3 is CSVRRGDGYEQYF. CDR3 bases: TGCAGCGTCCGCCGGGGGGACGGGTACGAGCAGTACTTC.